Included here is one TCR beta chain sequence, with context. Its antigen is as yet unknown. Profiled with immunoSEQ multiplex PCR; TCRdb holds only in-frame clones, not every one. The sample includes some 20,000 clones, 74% seen only once; the top ten take 33%. The data were taken from a study of OX40 agonist ivuxolimab in advanced cancers. Study-level background: Patients were treated with intravenous ivuxolimab, dosed at 0.01 to 10 mg/kg and infused every 2 weeks. Prior checkpoint blockade (anti-PD-1, anti-PD-L1 or anti-CTLA-4) was permitted; less than 45% had it. Whole-study results and caveats: Clonal expansion by week 6 occurred in CD4+ and CD8+ blood T cells (at 0.1 to 3.0 mg/kg). No determination was made of the antigen specificity of the expanded peripheral T cells.

V gave up 2 bases and J gave up 4 bases, with 8 bases separating them. The CDR3 runs 13 residues. The germline V gene has CDR1 MNHEY and CDR2 SVGAGI. The specimen was CD4+ or CD8+ T cells sorted from blood, collected in a trial of the OX40 agonist ivuxolimab. The source is an adult with an advanced solid tumor such as melanoma, head and neck, liver or kidney cancer. The chain carries TRBV6-5 and TRBJ1-2; D unclear. This CDR3 is CASSYGTTYGYTF. The CDR3 DNA follows: TGTGCCAGCAGTTACGGCACTACCTATGGCTACACCTTC.